Below, one T cell receptor beta chain is given with its context. Its target is unknown. Likely unrecorded immune exposures existed in these nominally healthy donors. V dropped 3 bases and J dropped 3 bases, with 5 bases sitting between them. The CDR3 extends over 12 amino acids. Germline values: CDR1 SNHLY, CDR2 FYNNEI. This record belongs to a study of cytomegalovirus exposure and HLA in healthy donors. Both 60 Vbeta primers and 13 Jbeta primers went into the PCR. Method: immunoSEQ multiplex PCR; TCRdb's copy keeps in-frame clones and lacks some. Found here are 190,000 or so clones, roughly 80% of them singletons; the top ten hold roughly 1.6%. Findings and limits, study-wide: Owing to their indistinguishability, certain V segments, notably TRBV6-2 and TRBV6-3, were excluded. An assumption of roughly uniform sequencing depth across donors underlay the presence/absence analyses.

The sample taken for sequencing was PBMCs. The V gene is TRBV2, the J gene TRBJ2-5; D uncertain. This TCR was sampled from a man aged 50 to 60 in good health and CMV-seronegative. DNA for the CDR3: TGTGCCAGCAGTGACCCAGAAGAGACCCAGTACTTC. Its protein is CASSDPEETQYF.